Below are 5 T cell receptor beta chains sequenced from a single sample in a study of T cell clones after liver transplantation. The protocol was immunoSEQ multiplex PCR, while the TCRdb copy is restricted to in-frame clones and leaves out a portion. The sample consists of just over 80,000 clones, nearly 85% of them appearing once. Source: CD4+ T cells from blood, taken 45 to 46 months after liver transplant. The origin of the receptors is a human patient who received a liver transplant. Some of these T cells may belong to the graft donor.

The chain has TRBV5-1 and TRBJ2-3; TRBD2 matches 8 bases. Trimming cost V 0 bases and J 0 bases; bases outside gene matches: 3. Per the germline V gene, CDR1 is SGHRS and CDR2 is YFSETQ. The length of the CDR3 is 16 residues. CDR3 sequence reads: CASSLGPSGSTDTQYF. The CDR3 DNA is TGCGCCAGCAGCTTGGGTCCTAGCGGGAGCACAGATACGCAGTATTTT.

The chain recombines TRBV4-2 with TRBJ1-1; TRBD1 might be the D (6 bases). The CDR3 extends over 14 amino acids. CDR1 and CDR2 from the germline V gene are LGHNA and YNFKEQ. V was shortened by 0 bases and J by 5 bases, with 10 bases between the two germline ends. The chain's CDR3 is CASSQDRGRTEAFF. CDR3 in DNA: TGTGCCAGCAGCCAAGACAGGGGTAGGACTGAAGCTTTCTTT.

V is TRBV18 and J is TRBJ2-5; no clear D gene. The germline CDR1 and CDR2 sequences are KGHSH and LQKENI. The CDR3 consists of 16 residues. The germline V and J ends were trimmed by 2 bases and 5 bases, with 18 bases remaining between them. In DNA form, the CDR3 reads TGTGCCAGCTCACCAGGTTCGTACAGAGGCCGGGAGACCCAGTACTTC. This gives the protein CASSPGSYRGRETQYF.

The genes are TRBV7-9 and TRBJ2-1, with 9 bases identical to TRBD2. Germline V lookup: CDR1 SEHNR, CDR2 FQNEAQ (reference sequence). V shed 0 bases and J 11 bases; nucleotides not matched to a gene: 2. This CDR3 is built from 13 residues. The DNA for the CDR3 is TGTGCCAGCAGCTTAGCTGCTAGCGGGAAGCAGTTCTTC. Amino acids: CASSLAASGKQFF. Based on the CDR3 plus reference TRBV7-9 and TRBJ2-1, the full variable domain is DTGVSQNPRHKITKRGQNVTFRCDPISEHNRLYWYRQTLGQGPEFLTYFQNEAQLEKSRLLSDRFSAERPKGSFSTLEIQRTEQGDSAMYLCASSLAASGKQFFGPGTRLTVL.

With regard to this clone: This sequence may be a read error, since a much larger clone differs from it by one base. This chain joins TRBV29-1 and TRBJ1-5; no definite D call. Germline CDR1 reads SQVTM; CDR2 reads ANQGSEA. This CDR3 contains 15 residues. CDR3 in DNA: TGCGGCGTCGCCGACGGATTACTAGGGAATCAGCCCCAGCATTTT. As protein: CGVADGLLGNQPQHF.